This T cell receptor beta chain was obtained from a study of neurological immune-mediated disorders. Germline V gene lookup returns CDR1 SGHKS and CDR2 YYEKEE (reference sequence). The CDR3 consists of 17 residues. V lost 3 bases and J lost 5; bases outside the gene matches: 10. Unsorted libraries were generated from 2 million PBMCs. These cells had been stored in RNAlater at -80 C. This clonotype has a count of ten or more. TCRdb re-derived calls from the 5' RACE reads in MiXCR, one entry per CDR3 protein. Of around 60,000 distinct CDR3 sequences listed, approximately 3.1% were seen once; the top ten hold 6% to 9%.

Sequencing used PBMCs. The rearrangement uses TRBV5-5 and TRBJ2-2, with 10 positions matching TRBD1. The TCR sequence derives from a woman aged 55 to 70 with multiple sclerosis. CDR3 loop: CASSSGQGPLRTGELFF. The DNA of the CDR3 is TGTGCCAGCAGCTCGGGACAGGGGCCCCTTAGGACCGGGGAGCTGTTTTTT.